This TCR beta chain was sequenced for a study of OX40 agonist ivuxolimab in advanced cancers. In the study overall: Recorded diagnoses for dose-escalation patients were hepatocellular carcinoma, melanoma, renal cell or head and neck cancer. Study-level findings and limits: By week 6 at 0.1 to 3.0 mg/kg, blood CD4+ and CD8+ T cells had expanded clonally.

Collection of blood occurred at baseline, at cycle 4 day 1, and at cycle 7 day 1. The data were produced by immunoSEQ multiplex PCR, yet TCRdb's version contains in-frame clones alone and is incomplete. The table records tens of thousands of clones, roughly 85% of them present only once. Worth noting for this clone: No antigen is known for it.

Here the sequenced sample was CD4+ or CD8+ T cells sorted from blood, taken in a trial of the OX40 agonist ivuxolimab. The clonotype originates from an adult with an advanced solid tumor such as melanoma, head and neck, liver or kidney cancer.

Written as DNA, the CDR3 is TGTGCCAGCAGTGCCTTTATGGAAAAACTGTTTTTT. Translating gives CASSAFMEKLFF. J is TRBJ1-4 and V is TRBV6-1; no firm D call. Germline CDR1 MNHNS, CDR2 SASEGT. The germline V and J ends were trimmed by 4 bases and 8 bases, with 8 bases remaining between them. The CDR3 totals 12 residues.